A selection of T cell receptor beta chains follows, all from one sample in a study of T cell clonotyping in hematopoietic cell transplantation. Sequenced by immunoSEQ multiplex PCR; TCRdb stores in-frame clones only, minus some. The table includes about 45,000 clones, about 93% detected once. The specimen sequenced was peripheral blood mononuclear cells. The receptors come from a woman aged 45-65 years in good health. Some clones in this sample may be carry-over from other donors' samples. The CDR3 runs from the conserved cysteine through the conserved F or W. The order of the fields is D gene, V gene, J gene, clone size, CDR3 DNA, CDR3 protein. A D gene is named only where the DNA matches it firmly. Expanded clones get a size class; other rows say once, few or many, or leave the size out.

>-|TRBV2|TRBJ2-5|-
TGTGCCAGCGCCAGGCAGCTTCGAGGAGAGACCCAGTACTTC
CASARQLRGETQYF
>-|TRBV19|TRBJ1-2|-
TGTGCCAGTAGTATAGATTGGACCGGTACGGGCTACACCTTC
CASSIDWTGTGYTF
>-|TRBV28|TRBJ2-5|-
TGTGCCAGCAGTTTATCCGAGGAGGCCCGTAAGACCCAGTACTTC
CASSLSEEARKTQYF
>-|TRBV5-6|TRBJ2-3|few
TGTGCCAGCAGCTTGGGGACATACACAGATACGCAGTATTTT
CASSLGTYTDTQYF
>TRBD1|TRBV19|TRBJ2-7|-
TGTGCCAGTAGTGTACCGGGACAGGGGTCCGAGCAGTACTTC
CASSVPGQGSEQYF
>-|TRBV9|TRBJ1-2|-
TGTGCGAAGCAGGTCGGGGGACGCCCCTATGGCTACACCTTC
CAKQVGGRPYGYTF
>TRBD1|TRBV28|TRBJ1-2|-
TGTGCCAGCAGTCCGCGGGACAGAGATGGCTACACCTTC
CASSPRDRDGYTF
>TRBD2|TRBV28|TRBJ2-3|-
TGTGCCAGCAGTGCACTAGCGGGGGTAACAGATACGCAGTATTTT
CASSALAGVTDTQYF
>-|TRBV7-8|TRBJ2-1|-
TGTGCCAGCAGCCCTGCTGAGGGGGACAATGAGCAGTTCTTC
CASSPAEGDNEQFF
>-|TRBV7-2|TRBJ2-3|-
TGTGCCAGCACCCCGCACAGGGCAACAGATACGCAGTATTTT
CASTPHRATDTQYF
>-|TRBV19|TRBJ1-1|-
TGTGCCAGTGGCGACCTGGTGGGTTCCACTGAAGCTTTCTTT
CASGDLVGSTEAFF
>-|TRBV2|TRBJ2-1|-
TGTGCCAGCGTGCGGAGGGTCGAGCAGTTCTTC
CASVRRVEQFF
>TRBD1|TRBV29-1|TRBJ2-1|once
TGCAGCGTTGAAAGGGACAGAGTCGACAATGAGCAGTTCTTC
CSVERDRVDNEQFF
>TRBD2|TRBV7-2|TRBJ2-3|-
TGTGCCAGCAGCAATAGCGGGGGCTCTACGCAGTATTTT
CASSNSGGSTQYF
>-|TRBV6-1|TRBJ1-1|-
TGTGCCAGCAGTGTCTTGGCAGACACTGAAGCTTTCTTT
CASSVLADTEAFF
>TRBD1|TRBV9|TRBJ1-6|once
TGTGCCAGCAGCTCAGGGGGCGGTTCACCCCTCCACTTT
CASSSGGGSPLHF
>-|TRBV7-8|TRBJ1-4|-
TGTGCCAGCACGACCAAGGACCCTAATGAAAAACTGTTTTTT
CASTTKDPNEKLFF